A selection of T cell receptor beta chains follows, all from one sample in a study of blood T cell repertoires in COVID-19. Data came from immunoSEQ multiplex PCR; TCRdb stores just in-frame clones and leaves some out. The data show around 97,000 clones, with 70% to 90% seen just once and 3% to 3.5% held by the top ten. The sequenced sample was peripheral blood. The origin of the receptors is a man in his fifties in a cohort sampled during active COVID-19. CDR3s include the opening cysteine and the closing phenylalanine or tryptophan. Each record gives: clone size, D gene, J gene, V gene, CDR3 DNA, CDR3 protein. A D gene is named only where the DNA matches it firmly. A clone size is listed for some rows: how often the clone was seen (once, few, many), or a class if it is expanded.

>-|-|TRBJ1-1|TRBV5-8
TGTGCCAGCAGCCCCGTGGGGAGAGACACTGAAGCTTTCTTT
CASSPVGRDTEAFF
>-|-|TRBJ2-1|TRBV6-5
TGTGCCAGCAGGGAGAGGGAACAGATATACAATGAGCAGTTCTTC
CASREREQIYNEQFF
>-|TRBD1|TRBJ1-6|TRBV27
TGTGCCAGCAGTTTATGGCCGGGACAGGGGGCGAGTTCCTATAATTCACCCCTCCACTTT
CASSLWPGQGASSYNSPLHF
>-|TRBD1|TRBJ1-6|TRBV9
TGTGCCAGCAGGCAGGGGGTGAGTAATTCACCCCTCCACTTT
CASRQGVSNSPLHF
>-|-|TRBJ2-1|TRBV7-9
TGTGCCAGCAGCTTGGCCGGGACATACAATGAGCAGTTCTTC
CASSLAGTYNEQFF
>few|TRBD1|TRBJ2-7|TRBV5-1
TGCGCCAGCAGCTTGGAGGGACAGGGGAACGAGCAGTACTTC
CASSLEGQGNEQYF
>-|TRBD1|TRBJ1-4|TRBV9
TGTGCCAGCAGCGTGGGACAGGCAACTAATGAAAAACTGTTTTTT
CASSVGQATNEKLFF
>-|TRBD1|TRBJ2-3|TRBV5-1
TGCGCCAGCAGCTTGGAAACAGGGGAGAGGGATACGCAGTATTTT
CASSLETGERDTQYF
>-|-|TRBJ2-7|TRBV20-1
TGCAGAAGAAAATGTTTAGAGTACTTC
CRRKCLEYF
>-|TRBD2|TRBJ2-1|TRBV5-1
TGCGCCAGCAGCGCTACGGAACTAGCGGGGGGTAGTGAGCAGTTCTTC
CASSATELAGGSEQFF
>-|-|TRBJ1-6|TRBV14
TGTGCCAGCAGCGTACAGGGTTGGGATTCACCCCTCCACTTT
CASSVQGWDSPLHF
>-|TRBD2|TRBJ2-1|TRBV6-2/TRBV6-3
TGTGCCAGCAGTTATTCAGCGGGGTCGCCTGAGCAGTTCTTC
CASSYSAGSPEQFF
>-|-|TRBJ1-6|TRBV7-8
TGTGCCAGCAGCTTAGTAGGGGAAGATTCACCCCTCCACTTT
CASSLVGEDSPLHF
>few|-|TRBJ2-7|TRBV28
TGTGCCAGTATTCCTCAGGAGGGGCGGTACGAGCAGTACTTC
CASIPQEGRYEQYF
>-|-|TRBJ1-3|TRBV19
TGTGCCAGTAGTGCTATCCGAAACACCATATATTTT
CASSAIRNTIYF
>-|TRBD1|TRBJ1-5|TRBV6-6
TGTGCCAGCAGTCGACAGGGGGCGAGCAATCAGCCCCAGCATTTT
CASSRQGASNQPQHF
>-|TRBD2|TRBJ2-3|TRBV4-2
TGTGCCAGCAGCGAAAGAGCGGGGGGGGATGTGGATACGCAGTATTTT
CASSERAGGDVDTQYF
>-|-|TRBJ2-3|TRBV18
TGTGCCAGCTCACCGGAGCGCGATACGCAGTATTTT
CASSPERDTQYF
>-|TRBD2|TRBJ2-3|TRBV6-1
TGTGCCAGCAGTGAAAAGGGGAGGGGAAATACGCAGTATTTT
CASSEKGRGNTQYF
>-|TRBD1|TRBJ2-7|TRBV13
TGTGCCAGCAGACCCCGCGGACAGGGTATATACGAGCAGTACTTC
CASRPRGQGIYEQYF
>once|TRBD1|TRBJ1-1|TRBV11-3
TGTGCCAGCAGCTCCCGGACAGGGACAGGGCCGTTGAACACTGAAGCTTTCTTT
CASSSRTGTGPLNTEAFF
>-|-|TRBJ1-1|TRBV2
TGTGCCAGCAGAGTAGGACAGCTCACTGAAGCTTTCTTT
CASRVGQLTEAFF
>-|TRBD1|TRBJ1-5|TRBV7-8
TGTGCCAGCAGCCTAGCTCTACGACAGGGAAGTCAGCCCCAGCATTTT
CASSLALRQGSQPQHF
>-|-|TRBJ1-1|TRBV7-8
TGTGCCAGCAGCTTAGTCACAGGTCCCAAGAACACTGAAGCTTTCTTT
CASSLVTGPKNTEAFF
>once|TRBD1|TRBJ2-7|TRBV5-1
TGCGCCAGCAGCGATGGGACAGGGTCCTACGAGCAGTACTTC
CASSDGTGSYEQYF
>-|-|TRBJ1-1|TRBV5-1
TGCGCCAGCAAGGGGCCGATGAACACTGAAGCTTTCTTT
CASKGPMNTEAFF
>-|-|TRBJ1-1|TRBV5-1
TGCGCCAGCAGCTTGAGGCCGGGGGAGGGCGCTGAAGCTTTCTTT
CASSLRPGEGAEAFF
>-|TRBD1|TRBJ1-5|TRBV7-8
TGTGCCAGCAGCTTACAGGACAGGGGAGGTCAGCCCCAGCATTTT
CASSLQDRGGQPQHF
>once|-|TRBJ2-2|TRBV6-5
TGTGCCAGCAAAAGGACAGTAGGCACCGGGGAGCTGTTTTTT
CASKRTVGTGELFF
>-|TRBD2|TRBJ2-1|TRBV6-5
TGTGCCAGCAGTTCCCCGACTAGCGGGGCCCATATCTTC
CASSSPTSGAHIF
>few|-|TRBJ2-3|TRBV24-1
TGTGCCACCAGTGATGGGGGGAAAGGTACGCAGTATTTT
CATSDGGKGTQYF
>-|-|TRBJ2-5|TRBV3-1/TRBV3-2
TGTGCCAGCAGCCAAGATAACGCTGCGGAGACCCAGTACTTC
CASSQDNAAETQYF
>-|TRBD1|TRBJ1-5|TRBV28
TGTGCCAGCGAGTCGGGACAGGGAATCAATCAGCCCCAGCATTTT
CASESGQGINQPQHF
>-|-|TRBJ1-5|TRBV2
TGTGCCAGCAGTGAGGCCCGACAGCCCCAGCATTTT
CASSEARQPQHF
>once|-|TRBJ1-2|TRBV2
TGTGCCAGCAGGGAGGCCCGGAATGAGGGCTACACCTTC
CASREARNEGYTF
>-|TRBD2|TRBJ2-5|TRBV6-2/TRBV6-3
TGTGCCAGCAGTTTCCCACTAGCGGGGAGGGAGACCCAGTACTTC
CASSFPLAGRETQYF
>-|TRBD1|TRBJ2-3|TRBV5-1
TGCGCCAGCAGCTTGGGACAGGGGCGAGATACGCAGTATTTT
CASSLGQGRDTQYF
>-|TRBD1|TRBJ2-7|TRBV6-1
TGTGCCAGCAGTGAATACGGGACAGGGTCCTACGAGCAGTACTTC
CASSEYGTGSYEQYF